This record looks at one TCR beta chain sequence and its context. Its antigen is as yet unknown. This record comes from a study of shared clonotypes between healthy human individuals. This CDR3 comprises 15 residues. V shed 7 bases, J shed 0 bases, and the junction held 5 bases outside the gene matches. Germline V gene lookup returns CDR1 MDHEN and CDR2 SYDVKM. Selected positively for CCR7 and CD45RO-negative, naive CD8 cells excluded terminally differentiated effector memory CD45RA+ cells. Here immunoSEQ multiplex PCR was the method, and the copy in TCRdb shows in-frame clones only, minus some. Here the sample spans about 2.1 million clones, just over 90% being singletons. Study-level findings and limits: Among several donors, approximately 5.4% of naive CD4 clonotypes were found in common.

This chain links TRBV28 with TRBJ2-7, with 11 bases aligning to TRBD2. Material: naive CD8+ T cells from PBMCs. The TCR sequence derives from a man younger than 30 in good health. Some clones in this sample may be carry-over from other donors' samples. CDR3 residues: CASNQGLADSYEQYF. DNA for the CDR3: TGTGCCAGCAACCAGGGACTAGCGGACTCCTACGAGCAGTACTTC.